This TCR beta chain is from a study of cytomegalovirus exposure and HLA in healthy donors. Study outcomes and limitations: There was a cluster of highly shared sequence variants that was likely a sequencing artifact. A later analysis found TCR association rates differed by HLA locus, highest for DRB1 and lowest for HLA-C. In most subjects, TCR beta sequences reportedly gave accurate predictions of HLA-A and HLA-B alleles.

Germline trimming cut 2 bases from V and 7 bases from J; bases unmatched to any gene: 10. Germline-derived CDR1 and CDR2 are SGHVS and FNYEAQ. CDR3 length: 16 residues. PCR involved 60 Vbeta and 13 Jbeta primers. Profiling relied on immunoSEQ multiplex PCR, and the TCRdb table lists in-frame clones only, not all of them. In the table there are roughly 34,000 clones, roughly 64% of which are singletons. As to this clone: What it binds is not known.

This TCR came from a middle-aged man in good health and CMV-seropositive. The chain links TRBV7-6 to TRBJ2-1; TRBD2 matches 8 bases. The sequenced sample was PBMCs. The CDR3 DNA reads TGTGCCAGCAGCTTAACCAACGGGGGGGGGCTGAATGAGCAGTTCTTC. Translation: CASSLTNGGGLNEQFF.